The 23 T cell receptor beta chains presented below share a single source sample, sequenced in a study of blood T cell repertoires in COVID-19. Profiling relied on immunoSEQ multiplex PCR, and the TCRdb table lists in-frame clones only, not all of them. The data show about 240,000 clones, around 87% seen once. The sample consisted of peripheral blood. The source is a woman aged 25 to 39 who had recovered from COVID-19.

The chain couples TRBV5-1 to TRBJ1-1; 10 positions match TRBD1. Germline V gives CDR1 SGHRS, CDR2 YFSETQ. Losses at the gene ends were 2 bases for V and 9 bases for J; bases not matched to a gene: 10. The length of the CDR3 is 15 residues. CDR3 DNA sequence: TGCGCCAGCAGCTTTCCGGGACAGGGGCTCTTCAAAGCTTTCTTT. Translation gives CASSFPGQGLFKAFF. Supplemented by reference TRBV5-1 and TRBJ1-1, the full variable domain reads KAGVTQTPRYLIKTRGQQVTLSCSPISGHRSVSWYQQTPGQGLQFLFEYFSETQRNKGNFPGRFSGRQFSNSRSEMNVSTLELGDSALYLCASSFPGQGLFKAFFGQGTRLTVV.

This clone is a singleton in its sample. This sequence joins TRBV5-5 and TRBJ2-6; no reliable D call. V lost 4 bases, J lost 4 bases, and 9 bases lay in between. Per germline, CDR1 SGHKS and CDR2 YYEKEE (reference sequence). CDR3 length: 14 amino acids. In nucleotides, the CDR3 is TGTGCCAGCAGCGTCCTGAGCGGGGCCAACGTCCTGACTTTC. Translation gives CASSVLSGANVLTF.

The chain links TRBV29-1 to TRBJ2-5; possibly TRBD1 for D (5 bases). CDR1 is SQVTM, CDR2 ANQGSEA, per germline. Between the trimmed V and J ends, which lost 2 bases and 1 base, there was a span of 8 bases. The CDR3 extends over 13 amino acids. The CDR3 DNA is TGCAGCGTTGAATCAGGGCTCCAAGAGACCCAGTACTTC. The encoded protein is CSVESGLQETQYF.

The gene calls are TRBV7-3 and TRBJ2-2, with TRBD1 matching over 8 bases. CDR3 length equals 17 residues. Germline CDR1 is SGHTA and CDR2 is FQGTGA. Trimming took 1 base from V and 7 from J; bases not matched to a gene: 11. CDR3 coding DNA: TGTGCCAGCAGCTTAATTTCAGGGGGCCGCGTTGGCGGGGAGCTGTTTTTT. Translating it yields CASSLISGGRVGGELFF.

The V and J genes are TRBV6-5 and TRBJ1-1; 7 bases are a match to TRBD1. V was clipped by 6 bases and J by 4 bases; unmatched bases: 11. There are 15 residues in the CDR3. CDR1 is MNHEY, CDR2 SVGAGI, per germline. The CDR3: CASSSSGTARTEAFF. In nucleotides, the CDR3 is TGTGCCAGCAGCTCATCCGGGACAGCTCGCACTGAAGCTTTCTTT.

This clone appeared a few times. The chain joins TRBV3-1 (or the pseudogene TRBV3-2) to TRBJ2-5; TRBD1 aligns across 7 bases. This CDR3 region has 15 residues. With 4 bases clipped from V and 7 bases from J, the junction kept 12 bases outside the gene matches. The germline CDR1 and CDR2 sequences are LGHDT and YNNKEL (reference sequence). The CDR3 nucleotides are TGTGCCAGCAGCCCCTCACCCACAGGGGACGTGACCCAGTACTTC. Translation: CASSPSPTGDVTQYF.

With regard to this clone: Additional DNA sequences in this sample encode the identical CDR3. The chain links TRBV12-3 or TRBV12-4 to TRBJ1-2; D remains unclear. The CDR3 is 13 residues long. The V end lost 3 bases, the J end lost 3 bases, and 8 bases lay between the germline ends. CDR3 sequence (DNA): TGTGCCAGCAGTTTTGGCACCCACTATGGCTACACCTTC. Protein: CASSFGTHYGYTF.

The sample holds one count of this clone. The chain uses TRBV7-3 and TRBJ1-2; 7 bases match TRBD1. Germline V CDR1 and CDR2: SGHTA, FQGTGA. The CDR3 length is 15 residues. Trimming at V came to 5 bases and at J to 7 bases, leaving 13 bases not matched to a gene. This CDR3 is CASSQPLPTGCGYTF. The CDR3 nucleotides are TGTGCCAGCAGCCAACCACTACCGACAGGGTGTGGCTACACCTTC.

The chain uses TRBV5-6 and TRBJ1-2, with 9 bases aligning to TRBD1. This CDR3 spans 14 amino acids. CDR1 and CDR2 from the germline V gene are SGHDT and YYEEEE. V lost 4 bases and J lost 5; bases outside the gene matches: 6. CDR3 sequence: CASSTGQGLYGYTF. The CDR3 nucleotides read TGTGCCAGCAGCACGGGACAGGGACTATATGGCTACACCTTC.

The rearrangement joins TRBV27 to TRBJ2-7, with 7 bases lining up with TRBD2. V lost 5 bases and J lost 1; bases outside the gene matches: 5. This CDR3 has 14 amino acids. Germline V gene data show CDR1 as MNHEY and CDR2 as SMNVEV (reference sequence). The DNA for the CDR3 is TGTGCCAGCAGTCGGGACTACGAATCCTACGAGCAGTACTTC. Translation: CASSRDYESYEQYF.

J is TRBJ2-6 and V is TRBV5-1, with D possibly matching TRBD2 (6 bases). From germline, CDR1 is SGHRS and CDR2 YFSETQ. V was shortened by 3 bases and J by 0 bases, with 13 bases between the two germline ends. The CDR3 loop spans 17 amino acids. Here the CDR3 DNA reads TGCGCCAGCAGCTCGGGAGCCATAAGCTCTGGGGCCAACGTCCTGACTTTC. Protein sequence: CASSSGAISSGANVLTF.

This chain joins TRBV3-1 (or the pseudogene TRBV3-2) and TRBJ2-7; 8 bases map to TRBD1. The CDR3 has 13 residues. Germline-derived CDR1 and CDR2 are LGHDT and YNNKEL (reference sequence). V trimming: 8 bases; J trimming: 4 bases; junction bases outside the gene matches: 7. The CDR3 sequence: CASARGRGYEQYF. The CDR3 coding sequence is TGTGCCAGCGCCAGGGGGCGCGGTTACGAGCAGTACTTC.

V usage is TRBV14 and J usage is TRBJ2-3; 8 bases line up with TRBD1. V dropped 3 bases and J dropped 3; count of bases not matched to a gene: 5. The CDR3 consists of 15 residues. Per the germline V gene, CDR1 is SGHDN and CDR2 is FVKESK. The CDR3 is CASSQGQVWTDTQYF. The CDR3, as DNA: TGTGCCAGCAGCCAGGGACAGGTGTGGACAGATACGCAGTATTTT.

This clone was counted between two and nine times. The V gene is TRBV11-2, the J gene TRBJ1-1, with TRBD1 as a possible D gene (5 bases). This CDR3 is 13 amino acids long. Germline values: CDR1 SGHAT, CDR2 FQNNGV. V lost 2 bases and J lost 10, with 14 bases in between. CDR3 in DNA: TGTGCCAGCAGCTTAAATCTTTTCAGGGCAGCTTTCTTT. This gives the protein CASSLNLFRAAFF.

This clone was seen once. This chain links TRBV7-2 with TRBJ2-3; TRBD2 agrees at 11 bases. The J segment lost 6 bases and the V segment lost 1 base, leaving 12 bases of the junction unmatched. In germline, CDR1 is SGHTA, CDR2 FQGNSA. The length of the CDR3 is 18 residues. This chain's CDR3 is CASSLVVSSGGASDTQYF. The CDR3 nucleotides are TGTGCCAGCAGCTTAGTAGTTAGTAGCGGGGGGGCCTCGGATACGCAGTATTTT.

The V gene is TRBV25-1, the J gene TRBJ1-4; TRBD1 might be the D (6 bases). Trimming shortened V by 6 bases and J by 3 bases, and 14 bases separated the two germline ends. Germline V gene data show CDR1 as MGHDK and CDR2 as SYGVNS. CDR3 size: 15 residues. The CDR3 bases are TGTGCCAGCAGGGGGCTGACAGGCCCTAATGAAAAACTGTTTTTT. Its protein is CASRGLTGPNEKLFF.

The J gene is TRBJ2-6, the V gene TRBV27, with D possibly TRBD1 on 5 matching bases. In germline, CDR1 is MNHEY, CDR2 SMNVEV (reference sequence). The CDR3 is 19 amino acids. V was pared by 0 bases and J by 2 bases, with 17 bases between. The CDR3 DNA is TGTGCCAGCAGTTTATCCGGTAGGCAGGGCAACGCTGGGGCCAACGTCCTGACTTTC. Translation gives CASSLSGRQGNAGANVLTF.

The chain has TRBV4-1 and TRBJ2-7; 7 nucleotides match TRBD2. The CDR3 consists of 16 residues. V dropped 4 bases and J dropped 3; count of bases not matched to a gene: 12. Germline lookup yields CDR1 MGHRA and CDR2 YSYEKL. This chain's CDR3 is CASSRLTGLQSYEQYF. CDR3 coding DNA: TGCGCCAGCAGCCGGCTCACGGGACTACAAAGCTACGAGCAGTACTTC.

This chain links TRBV12-5 with TRBJ2-1; D unclear. This CDR3 is 13 amino acids long. The germline V gene encodes CDR1 LGHNT and CDR2 FRNRAP. The V end lost 1 base, the J end lost 4 bases, and 5 bases lay between the germline ends. The CDR3 protein is CASGLDIYNEQFF. CDR3 nucleotide sequence: TGTGCTAGTGGTTTGGACATATACAATGAGCAGTTCTTC.

The chain links TRBV12-5 to TRBJ1-5; tentatively, D is TRBD1 (6 bases). The CDR3 totals 14 residues. The germline V gene has CDR1 LGHNT and CDR2 FRNRAP. V gave up 1 base and J gave up 7 bases, with 11 bases separating them. The CDR3 nucleotides read TGTGCTAGTGGTTTGGACAGGACAGCCCAGCCCCAGCATTTT. Encoded protein: CASGLDRTAQPQHF.

This clone showed up just once. This rearrangement joins TRBV12-5 to TRBJ2-2, with 8 bases fitting TRBD1. The germline V gene encodes CDR1 LGHNT and CDR2 FRNRAP. The CDR3 covers 18 residues. Trimming cost V 2 bases and J 5 bases; bases outside gene matches: 13. The CDR3 nucleotides are TGTGCTAGTGGTTTGCCCCCCTCGACAGGGGAGCGGACCGGGGAGCTGTTTTTT. Translating gives CASGLPPSTGERTGELFF.

This clone was detected once. V usage is TRBV6-5 and J usage is TRBJ2-3; 8 nucleotides line up with TRBD2. The germline V gene has CDR1 MNHEY and CDR2 SVGAGI. The CDR3 contains 14 residues. With V trimmed by 6 bases and J by 3 bases, 5 bases remained unmatched. The CDR3 sequence is CASRSGTRTDTQYF. The CDR3 bases are TGTGCCAGCAGATCCGGGACTAGGACAGATACGCAGTATTTT.

The chain joins TRBV29-1 to TRBJ2-1; the match to TRBD2 covers 8 bases. The CDR3 is 13 amino acids. Trimming cost V 8 bases and J 6 bases; bases outside gene matches: 9. In germline, CDR1 is SQVTM, CDR2 ANQGSEA. Written as DNA, the CDR3 is TGCAGCTCCCGGGTAGCGGGGAGCAATGAGCAGTTCTTC. This translates into CSSRVAGSNEQFF.